This T cell receptor (beta chain) was sequenced for a study of T cell repertoires in cytomegalovirus infection. Overall study context: CMV epitopes, recently identified HLA-C-restricted and well-studied HLA-B-restricted, were used.

Points from the study as a whole: The ex vivo response was dominated by HLA-C-restricted CMV-specific TCR beta clonotypes. People with CMV and the relevant HLA were identified by cumulative public TCR beta family frequency.

This CDR3 contains 15 residues. With 3 bases clipped from V and 4 bases from J, the junction kept 4 bases outside the gene matches. From germline, CDR1 is SGHTA and CDR2 FQGNSA. This clonotype was counted at least ten times. Antigen unknown. TCRdb used MiXCR to reprocess the reads, holding one entry per CDR3 protein. The sample includes approximately 990,000 distinct CDR3 sequences, less than 35% of them seen just once. This TCR was recovered from a human donor in good health (CMV status not recorded). Some clones in this sample may be carry-over from other donors' samples. The chain has TRBV7-2 and TRBJ2-3, with 10 bases that match TRBD1. The source material was cultured CD8+ T cells from PBMCs, sampled from culture after CMV antigen stimulation. CDR3 region: CASSFRDRGADTQYF. The CDR3 region has the DNA TGTGCCAGCAGCTTCCGGGACAGGGGAGCAGATACGCAGTATTTT.